Each of the 11 T cell receptor beta chains below was sequenced from the same sample in a study of a mutant IDH1 vaccine in newly diagnosed glioma. These receptors have no known antigen. Libraries were prepared by immunoSEQ multiplex PCR; TCRdb keeps only in-frame clonotypes and omits some of them. Of some 22,000 clones in the sample, 79% were seen once. This sample's time point: week 11, during vaccination. Doses consisted of 300 ug of mutant IDH1 20-mer peptide each, paired with topical imiquimod. Sequencing used PBMCs, obtained from a glioma patient whose treatment included an IDH1 peptide vaccine. The receptors were sampled from a man aged 35 to 55 with glioma.

The rearrangement uses TRBV12-5 and TRBJ1-5; D ambiguous. The CDR3 totals 13 residues. V was cut by 5 bases and J by 5 bases, with 10 bases left in between. Germline lookup yields CDR1 LGHNT and CDR2 FRNRAP. For the CDR3, the DNA is TGTGCTAGTGGTCTGGCAGAGGATCAGCCCCAGCATTTT. Translating gives CASGLAEDQPQHF. The full variable domain, its missing parts supplied by reference TRBV12-5 and TRBJ1-5, is DARVTQTPRHKVTEMGQEVTMRCQPILGHNTVFWYRQTMMQGLELLAYFRNRAPLDDSGMPKDRFSAEMPDATLATLKIQPSEPRDSAVYFCASGLAEDQPQHFGDGTRLSIL.

The CDR3 region is CASSEAGTGVFYGELFF. The CDR3 nucleotides are TGTGCCAGCAGTGAAGCAGGAACAGGGGTGTTTTATGGGGAGCTGTTTTTT. The V and J genes are TRBV6-1 and TRBJ2-2; 7 nucleotides match TRBD1. Looked up from germline, CDR1 is MNHNS and CDR2 is SASEGT. With V trimmed by 0 bases and J by 8 bases, 12 bases remained unmatched. The CDR3 has 17 residues.

The V call is TRBV11-2, the J call TRBJ2-1; 11 bases agree with TRBD2. CDR3 size: 18 residues. V was pared by 5 bases and J by 8 bases, with 17 bases of the junction left unmatched. The V gene's germline CDR1 is SGHAT and CDR2 FQNNGV. CDR3 nucleotide sequence: TGTGCCAGCAGCGCGCCAACTCAGACTAGCGGGAATACTGATGAGCAGTTCTTC. It encodes CASSAPTQTSGNTDEQFF.

This clone came up a few times. This chain joins TRBV7-9 and TRBJ2-3, with no clear D. Looked up from germline, CDR1 is SEHNR and CDR2 is FQNEAQ (reference sequence). Deletions cut 2 bases from V and 5 bases from J, with 8 bases between. The CDR3 runs to 13 residues. The CDR3 region has the DNA TGTGCCAGCAGCTTACCAGACTTAGATACGCAGTATTTT. It encodes CASSLPDLDTQYF.

This chain joins TRBV6-5 and TRBJ2-1; the match to TRBD2 covers 9 bases. The V gene end was trimmed by 1 base and the J gene end by 9 bases; junction bases not matched to a gene: 4. In germline, CDR1 is MNHEY, CDR2 SVGAGI. This CDR3 is 14 amino acids long. CDR3 bases: TGTGCCAGCAGTTACTTAGCGGGAGCAGGTGAGCAGTTCTTC. Translating it yields CASSYLAGAGEQFF.

The chain uses TRBV11-3 and TRBJ1-2; D is ambiguous. The germline CDR1 and CDR2 sequences are SGHNT and YENEEA. This CDR3 comprises 12 residues. Between the trimmed V and J ends, which lost 5 bases and 12 bases, there was a span of 16 bases. The CDR3 here is CASSPNRQEHTF. The CDR3 bases are TGTGCCAGCAGCCCGAATCGGCAAGAGCACACCTTC.

The chain recombines TRBV4-1 with TRBJ2-1; 10 bases are shared with TRBD2. This CDR3 has 17 residues. Per the germline V gene, CDR1 is MGHRA and CDR2 is YSYEKL. Germline trimming cut 1 base from V and 9 bases from J; bases unmatched to any gene: 12. The CDR3 bases are TGCGCCAGCAGCCAAGTAGGCTACCTAGCGGGAGAAGGTGAGCAGTTCTTC. This gives the protein CASSQVGYLAGEGEQFF.

The chain joins TRBV18 to TRBJ2-1; 7 bases map to TRBD2. Germline-derived CDR1 and CDR2 are KGHSH and LQKENI. This CDR3 spans 18 amino acids. With 2 bases clipped from V and 3 bases from J, the junction kept 13 bases outside the gene matches. The CDR3, as DNA: TGTGCCAGCTCACCATCTCAATTCGGGGAGGGCGTCTACAATGAGCAGTTCTTC. It is translated as CASSPSQFGEGVYNEQFF.

The chain links TRBV5-8 to TRBJ2-7; no clear D. V was shortened by 7 bases and J by 9 bases, with 8 bases between the two germline ends. Germline CDR1 is SGHTS and CDR2 is YDEGEE. This CDR3 contains 9 residues. The DNA of the CDR3 is TGTGCCAGCCACGGAAGGCAGTACTTC. Translation: CASHGRQYF.

Only a few counts were recorded for this clone. This sequence joins TRBV27 and TRBJ1-5, with D tentatively TRBD1 (6 bases). Germline values: CDR1 MNHEY, CDR2 SMNVEV (reference sequence). The CDR3 loop spans 15 amino acids. V lost 5 bases to trimming and J lost 3 bases, with 14 bases between them. CDR3 bases: TGTGCCAGCAGTCCACGACAGGCCCACAATCAGCCCCAGCATTTT. As protein: CASSPRQAHNQPQHF.

The chain carries TRBV11-3 and TRBJ1-1; D gene unclear. The CDR3 loop spans 15 amino acids. Germline loops: CDR1 SGHNT, CDR2 YENEEA. Trimming cost V 5 bases and J 0 bases, with 13 bases left between them. The CDR3 spells CASSPALGLNTEAFF. The CDR3 DNA is TGTGCCAGCAGCCCCGCCCTAGGATTGAACACTGAAGCTTTCTTT.